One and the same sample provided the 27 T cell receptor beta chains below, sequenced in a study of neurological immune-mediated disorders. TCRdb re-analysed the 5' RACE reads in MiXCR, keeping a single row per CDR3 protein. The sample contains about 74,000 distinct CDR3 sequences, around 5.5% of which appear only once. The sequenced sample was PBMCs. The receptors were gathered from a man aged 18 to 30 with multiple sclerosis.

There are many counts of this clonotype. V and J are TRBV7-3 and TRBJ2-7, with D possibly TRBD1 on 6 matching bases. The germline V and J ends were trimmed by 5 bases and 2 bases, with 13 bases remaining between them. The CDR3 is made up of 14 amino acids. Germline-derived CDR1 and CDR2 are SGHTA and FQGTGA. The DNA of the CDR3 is TGTGCCAGCAGCGCAAGCAGGGGAGCCTACGAGCAGTACTTC. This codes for CASSASRGAYEQYF.

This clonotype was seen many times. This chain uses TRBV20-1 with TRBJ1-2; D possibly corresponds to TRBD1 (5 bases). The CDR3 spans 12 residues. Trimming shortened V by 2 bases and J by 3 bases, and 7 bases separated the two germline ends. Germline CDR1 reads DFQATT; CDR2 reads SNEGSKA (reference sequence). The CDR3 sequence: CSARQGDYGYTF. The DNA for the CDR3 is TGCAGTGCTAGACAGGGAGACTATGGCTACACCTTC.

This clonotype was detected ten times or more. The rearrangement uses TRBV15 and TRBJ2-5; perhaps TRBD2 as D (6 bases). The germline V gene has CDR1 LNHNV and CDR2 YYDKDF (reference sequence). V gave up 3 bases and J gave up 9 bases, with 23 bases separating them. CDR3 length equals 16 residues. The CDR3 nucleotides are TGTGCCACCAGCAGTAAGCGGACTATTTCCTTTGGGGCCCAGTACTTC. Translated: CATSSKRTISFGAQYF.

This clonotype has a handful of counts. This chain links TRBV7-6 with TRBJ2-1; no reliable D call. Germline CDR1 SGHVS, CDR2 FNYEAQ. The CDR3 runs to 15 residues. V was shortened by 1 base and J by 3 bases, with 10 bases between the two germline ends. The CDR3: CASSLEVGFYNEQFF. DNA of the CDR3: TGTGCCAGCAGCTTAGAGGTGGGCTTCTACAATGAGCAGTTCTTC. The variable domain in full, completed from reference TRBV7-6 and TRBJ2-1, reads GAGVSQSPRYKVTKRGQDVALRCDPISGHVSLYWYRQALGQGPEFLTYFNYEAQQDKSGLPNDRFSAERPEGSISTLTIQRTEQRDSAMYRCASSLEVGFYNEQFFGPGTRLTVL.

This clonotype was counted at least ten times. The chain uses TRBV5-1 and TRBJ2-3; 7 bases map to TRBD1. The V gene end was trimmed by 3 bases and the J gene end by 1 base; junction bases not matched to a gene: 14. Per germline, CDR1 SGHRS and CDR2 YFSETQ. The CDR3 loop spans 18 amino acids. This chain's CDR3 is CASSWDPTGATGTDTQYF. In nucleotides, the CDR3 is TGCGCCAGCAGCTGGGACCCCACAGGGGCGACCGGCACAGATACGCAGTATTTT.

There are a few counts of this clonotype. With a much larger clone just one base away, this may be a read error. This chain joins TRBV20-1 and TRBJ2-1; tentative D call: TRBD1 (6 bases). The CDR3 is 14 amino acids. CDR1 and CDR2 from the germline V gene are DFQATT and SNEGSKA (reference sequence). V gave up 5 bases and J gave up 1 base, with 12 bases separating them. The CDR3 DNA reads TGCAGTGCTGGGGGCGGGTTATCCTACAATGAGCAGTTCTTC. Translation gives CSAGGGLSYNEQFF.

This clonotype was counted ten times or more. Written as DNA, the CDR3 is TGCAGTGCTAGAGGGCTAGCGGTCGTCCTGGGAGAGCAGTACTTC. Encoded protein: CSARGLAVVLGEQYF. The chain joins TRBV20-1 to TRBJ2-7; 7 bases line up with TRBD2. After removal of 1 base from V and 7 bases from J, the junction contained 13 bases not matched to a gene. This CDR3 has 15 residues. From germline, CDR1 is DFQATT and CDR2 SNEGSKA (reference sequence).

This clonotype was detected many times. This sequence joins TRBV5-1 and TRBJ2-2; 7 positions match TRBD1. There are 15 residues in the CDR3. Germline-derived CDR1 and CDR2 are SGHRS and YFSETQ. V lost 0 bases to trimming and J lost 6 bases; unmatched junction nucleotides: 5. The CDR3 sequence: CASSLGDRESGELFF. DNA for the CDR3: TGCGCCAGCAGCTTGGGAGACAGGGAGTCCGGGGAGCTGTTTTTT.

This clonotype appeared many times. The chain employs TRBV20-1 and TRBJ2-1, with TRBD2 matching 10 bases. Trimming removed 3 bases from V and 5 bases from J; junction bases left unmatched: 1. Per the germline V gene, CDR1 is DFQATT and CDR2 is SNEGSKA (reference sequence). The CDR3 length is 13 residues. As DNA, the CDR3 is TGCAGTGCTAGGGGGACTAGCGACAATGAGCAGTTCTTC. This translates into CSARGTSDNEQFF.

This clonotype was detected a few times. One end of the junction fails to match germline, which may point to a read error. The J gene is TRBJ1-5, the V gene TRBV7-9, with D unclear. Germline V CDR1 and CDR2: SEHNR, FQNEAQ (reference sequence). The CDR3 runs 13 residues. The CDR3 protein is CASSLGSNQPQNF. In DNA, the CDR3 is TGTGCCAGCAGCTTGGGTAGCAATCAGCCCCAGAATTTT.

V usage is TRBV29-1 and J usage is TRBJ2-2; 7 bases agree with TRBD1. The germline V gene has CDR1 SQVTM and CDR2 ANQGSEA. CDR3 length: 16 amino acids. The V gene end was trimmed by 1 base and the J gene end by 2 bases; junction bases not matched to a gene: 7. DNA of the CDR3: TGCAGCGTTGAAGGGTGGGGGACAGACAACACCGGGGAGCTGTTTTTT. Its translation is CSVEGWGTDNTGELFF.

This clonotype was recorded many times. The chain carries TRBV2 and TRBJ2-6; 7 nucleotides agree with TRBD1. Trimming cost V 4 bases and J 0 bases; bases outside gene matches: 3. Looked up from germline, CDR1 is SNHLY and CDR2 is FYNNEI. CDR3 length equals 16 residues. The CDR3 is CASSGDSASGANVLTF. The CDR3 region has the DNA TGTGCCAGCAGTGGGGACAGCGCCTCTGGGGCCAACGTCCTGACTTTC.

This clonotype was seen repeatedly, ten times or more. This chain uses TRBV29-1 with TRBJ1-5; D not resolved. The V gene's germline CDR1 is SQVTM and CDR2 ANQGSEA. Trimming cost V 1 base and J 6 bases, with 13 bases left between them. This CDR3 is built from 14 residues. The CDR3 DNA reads TGCAGCGTTGAAGGAGAAGGTGAAGGTCAGCCCCAGCATTTT. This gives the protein CSVEGEGEGQPQHF.

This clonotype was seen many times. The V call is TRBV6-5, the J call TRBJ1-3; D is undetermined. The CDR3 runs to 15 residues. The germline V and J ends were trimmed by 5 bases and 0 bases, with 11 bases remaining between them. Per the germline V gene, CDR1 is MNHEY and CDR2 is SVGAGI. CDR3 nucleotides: TGTGCCAGCAGTGCGCAGCTTTACTCTGGAAACACCATATATTTT. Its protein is CASSAQLYSGNTIYF.

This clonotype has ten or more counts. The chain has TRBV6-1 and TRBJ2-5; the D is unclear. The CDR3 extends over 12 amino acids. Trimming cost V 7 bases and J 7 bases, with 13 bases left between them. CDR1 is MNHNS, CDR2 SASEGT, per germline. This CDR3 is CASITRIGTQYF. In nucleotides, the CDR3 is TGTGCCAGCATCACCAGGATCGGGACCCAGTACTTC.

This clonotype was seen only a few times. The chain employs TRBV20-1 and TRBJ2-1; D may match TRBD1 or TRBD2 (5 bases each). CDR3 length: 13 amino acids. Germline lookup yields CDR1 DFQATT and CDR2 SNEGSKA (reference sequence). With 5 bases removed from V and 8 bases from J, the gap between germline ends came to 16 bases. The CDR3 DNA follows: TGCAGTGCTTTCCTAAGAGGGGCTGATGAGCAGTTCTTC. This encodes CSAFLRGADEQFF.

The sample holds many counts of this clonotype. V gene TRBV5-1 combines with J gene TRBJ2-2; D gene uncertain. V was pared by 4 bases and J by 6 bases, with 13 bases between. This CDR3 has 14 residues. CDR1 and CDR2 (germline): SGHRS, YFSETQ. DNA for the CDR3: TGCGCCAGCAGCCTTCTTGGGTCGGCCGGGGAGCTGTTTTTT. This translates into CASSLLGSAGELFF. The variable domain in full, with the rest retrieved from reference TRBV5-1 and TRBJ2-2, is KAGVTQTPRYLIKTRGQQVTLSCSPISGHRSVSWYQQTPGQGLQFLFEYFSETQRNKGNFPGRFSGRQFSNSRSEMNVSTLELGDSALYLCASSLLGSAGELFFGEGSRLTVL.

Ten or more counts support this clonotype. The CDR3 DNA is TGCGCCAGCAGCCCGCGCATTACTAGCGGGGTTACCTACGAGCAGTACTTC. Its translation is CASSPRITSGVTYEQYF. The genes are TRBV5-1 and TRBJ2-7; 10 bases are shared with TRBD2. Looked up from germline, CDR1 is SGHRS and CDR2 is YFSETQ. V shed 4 bases and J 2 bases; nucleotides not matched to a gene: 12. The length of the CDR3 is 17 residues. Full variable domain (outside the CDR3, taken from reference TRBV5-1 and TRBJ2-7): KAGVTQTPRYLIKTRGQQVTLSCSPISGHRSVSWYQQTPGQGLQFLFEYFSETQRNKGNFPGRFSGRQFSNSRSEMNVSTLELGDSALYLCASSPRITSGVTYEQYFGPGTRLTVT.

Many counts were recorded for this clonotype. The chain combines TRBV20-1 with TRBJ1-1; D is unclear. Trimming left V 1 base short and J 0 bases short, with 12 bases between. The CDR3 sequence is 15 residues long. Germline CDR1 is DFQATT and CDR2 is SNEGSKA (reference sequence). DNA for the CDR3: TGCAGTGCTAGAGGGTTTAGGACCTTGAACACTGAAGCTTTCTTT. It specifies CSARGFRTLNTEAFF.

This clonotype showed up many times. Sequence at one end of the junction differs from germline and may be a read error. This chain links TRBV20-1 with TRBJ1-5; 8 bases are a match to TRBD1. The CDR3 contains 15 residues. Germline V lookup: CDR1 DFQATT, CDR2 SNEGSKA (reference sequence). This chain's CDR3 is CSARGTGGDIEPQNF. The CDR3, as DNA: TGCAGTGCTAGGGGAACAGGGGGTGATATTGAGCCCCAGAATTTT.

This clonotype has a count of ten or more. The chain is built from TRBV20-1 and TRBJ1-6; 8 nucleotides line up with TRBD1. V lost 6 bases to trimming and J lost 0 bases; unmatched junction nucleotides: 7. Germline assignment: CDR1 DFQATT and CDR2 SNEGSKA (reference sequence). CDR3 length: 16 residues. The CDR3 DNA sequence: TGCAGTGCGCCCAGGACAGGGAGCTCCTATAATTCACCCCTCCACTTT. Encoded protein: CSAPRTGSSYNSPLHF.

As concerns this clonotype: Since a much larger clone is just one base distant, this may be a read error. CDR3 coding DNA: TGCAGTGCCCTATATAGGGGGGCTCGGCAGCGGGAGACCCAGTACTTC. Its protein is CSALYRGARQRETQYF. The gene calls are TRBV20-1 and TRBJ2-5; TRBD1 or TRBD2 may be the D gene (6 bases each). The germline V and J ends were trimmed by 6 bases and 5 bases, with 25 bases remaining between them. The V gene's germline CDR1 is DFQATT and CDR2 SNEGSKA (reference sequence). The CDR3 has 16 residues.

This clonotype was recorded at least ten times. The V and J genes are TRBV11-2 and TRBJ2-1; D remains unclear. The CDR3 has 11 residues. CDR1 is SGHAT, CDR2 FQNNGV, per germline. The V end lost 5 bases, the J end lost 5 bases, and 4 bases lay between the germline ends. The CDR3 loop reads CASSAHNEQFF. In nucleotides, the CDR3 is TGTGCCAGCAGCGCTCACAATGAGCAGTTCTTC.

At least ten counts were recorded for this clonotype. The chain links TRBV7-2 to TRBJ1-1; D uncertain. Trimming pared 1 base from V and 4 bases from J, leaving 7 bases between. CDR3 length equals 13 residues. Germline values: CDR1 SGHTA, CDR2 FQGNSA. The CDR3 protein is CASSLVQTTEAFF. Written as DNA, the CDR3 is TGTGCCAGCAGCTTAGTTCAGACCACTGAAGCTTTCTTT.

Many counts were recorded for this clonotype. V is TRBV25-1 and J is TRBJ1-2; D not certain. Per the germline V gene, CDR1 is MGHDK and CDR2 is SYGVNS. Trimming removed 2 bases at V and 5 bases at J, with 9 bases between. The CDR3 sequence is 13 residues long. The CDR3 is CASSEQAGYGYTF. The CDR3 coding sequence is TGTGCCAGCAGTGAACAGGCAGGTTATGGCTACACCTTC.

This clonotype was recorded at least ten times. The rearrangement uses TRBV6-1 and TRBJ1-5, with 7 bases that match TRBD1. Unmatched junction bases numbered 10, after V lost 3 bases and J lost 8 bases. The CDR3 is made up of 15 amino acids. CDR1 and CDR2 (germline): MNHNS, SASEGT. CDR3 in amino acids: CASSEGVEGAKPQHF. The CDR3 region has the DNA TGTGCCAGCAGTGAGGGGGTGGAGGGGGCCAAGCCCCAGCATTTT.

CDR3 DNA sequence: TGTGCCAGCAGCTTAAGTCCGGGCCCTCGTGGCTACACCTTC. This sequence encodes CASSLSPGPRGYTF. The chain carries TRBV28 and TRBJ1-2; D is unresolved. Germline V CDR1 and CDR2: MDHEN, SYDVKM. Trimming stripped 6 bases from V and 7 bases from J, with 18 bases between. The CDR3 consists of 14 residues.